This T cell receptor (beta chain) was found in a study of tumor-infiltrating lymphocytes in primary liver carcinoma. Study-wide background: Maximum tumor diameters ranged from roughly 4 to 11 cm, stage T1-T3 N0M0.

This clonotype occurred many times. For blood RNA, unsorted whole blood served as the source, and germline DNA was extracted too. V trimming: 2 bases; J trimming: 7 bases; junction bases outside the gene matches: 7. The CDR3 runs 15 residues. Germline V gene sequence: CDR1 MNHNY, CDR2 SVGAGI (reference sequence). TCR beta cDNA came from approximately 490 ng total RNA, primed with a constant-region primer. Three nested multiplex PCR rounds, a slightly modified ARM-PCR method, built the TCR beta libraries. The opening two PCR rounds, 10 cycles each, paired TRBV1-TRBV30 forward primers with a C-beta reverse primer. TCRdb itself ran the multiplex PCR reads through MiXCR, one entry per CDR3 protein. Counted here are around 210,000 distinct CDR3 sequences, 65% occurring once; the ten biggest clones make up roughly 6.8%.

This rearrangement joins TRBV6-6 to TRBJ2-7, with 11 positions matching TRBD2. The sequenced sample was peripheral blood. The TCR sequence derives from a woman aged 55-69 years with primary liver carcinoma and hepatitis B virus infection. The CDR3 here is CASSYELAGAGEQYF. The CDR3 DNA sequence: TGTGCCAGCAGTTACGAACTAGCGGGAGCTGGGGAGCAGTACTTC.